Listed below are T cell receptor beta chains from one sample, sequenced in a study of T-cell memory formation after mild COVID-19. TCRdb reprocessed the 5' RACE reads with MiXCR, giving one entry per CDR3 protein. Among about 560,000 distinct CDR3 sequences listed, roughly 21% were seen once. Material for sequencing was PBMCs or a T cell subset sorted from them (not recorded which). Receptor source: an adult woman who had mild COVID-19 (a few samples of this study predate the infection). Cell type and time point are not known. CDR3s include the opening cysteine and the closing phenylalanine or tryptophan. Each record gives: CDR3 protein, CDR3 DNA, clone size, J gene, V gene, D gene. A D gene is named only where the DNA matches it firmly. Clone size is shown for a subset of rows, as once, few, many or a class of expanded clone.

cdr3_aa: CATSQGPGGEQYF
cdr3_nt: TGTGCCACCAGCCAGGGACCGGGGGGCGAGCAGTACTTC
clone_size: few
j_call: TRBJ2-7
v_call: TRBV24-1
d_call: TRBD2

cdr3_aa: CASSLALAGGYEQYF
cdr3_nt: TGTGCCAGCAGTTTAGCCCTCGCGGGCGGCTACGAGCAGTACTTC
clone_size: few
j_call: TRBJ2-7
v_call: TRBV12-3/TRBV12-4
d_call: .

cdr3_aa: CASSQAPSYSTDTQYF
cdr3_nt: TGTGCCAGCAGCCAAGCACCCAGTTATAGCACAGATACGCAGTATTTT
clone_size: .
j_call: TRBJ2-3
v_call: TRBV3-1
d_call: .

cdr3_aa: CASSQDRATGELFF
cdr3_nt: TGCGCCAGCAGCCAAGATAGGGCGACCGGGGAGCTGTTTTTT
clone_size: .
j_call: TRBJ2-2
v_call: TRBV4-3
d_call: .

cdr3_aa: CASSPPKAWVSGNTIYF
cdr3_nt: TGTGCCAGCAGTCCCCCAAAGGCCTGGGTCTCTGGAAACACCATATATTTT
clone_size: .
j_call: TRBJ1-3
v_call: TRBV12-3/TRBV12-4
d_call: .

cdr3_aa: CASSQGGSEAFF
cdr3_nt: TGCGCCAGCAGCCAAGGGGGTTCTGAAGCTTTCTTT
clone_size: .
j_call: TRBJ1-1
v_call: TRBV4-1
d_call: .

cdr3_aa: CASSSTRDSGNTIYF
cdr3_nt: TGTGCCAGCAGCTCGACCCGGGACTCTGGAAACACCATATATTTT
clone_size: .
j_call: TRBJ1-3
v_call: TRBV5-5
d_call: .

cdr3_aa: CSARTGRSYEQYF
cdr3_nt: TGCAGTGCTAGGACAGGGAGGTCCTACGAGCAGTACTTC
clone_size: many
j_call: TRBJ2-7
v_call: TRBV20-1
d_call: .

cdr3_aa: CASSPMGLAYSYNEQFF
cdr3_nt: TGTGCCAGCAGTCCTATGGGATTAGCGTACTCCTACAATGAGCAGTTCTTC
clone_size: .
j_call: TRBJ2-1
v_call: TRBV6-6
d_call: .

cdr3_aa: CASSQVGSGRYNEQFF
cdr3_nt: TGTGCCAGCAGCCAAGTTGGTAGCGGGAGATACAATGAGCAGTTCTTC
clone_size: .
j_call: TRBJ2-1
v_call: TRBV4-2
d_call: TRBD2

cdr3_aa: CASSPPSMGQGAKYGYTF
cdr3_nt: TGTGCCAGCTCACCACCAAGTATGGGACAGGGGGCGAAATATGGCTACACCTTC
clone_size: once
j_call: TRBJ1-2
v_call: TRBV18
d_call: TRBD1

cdr3_aa: CASEWGGSNSPLHF
cdr3_nt: TGTGCCAGCGAGTGGGGGGGCAGCAATTCACCCCTCCACTTT
clone_size: few
j_call: TRBJ1-6
v_call: TRBV7-9
d_call: .

cdr3_aa: CASSGLAGVVGNIQYF
cdr3_nt: TGTGCCAGCAGTGGACTAGCGGGAGTGGTCGGAAACATTCAGTACTTC
clone_size: .
j_call: TRBJ2-4
v_call: TRBV7-2
d_call: TRBD2

cdr3_aa: CASSLNYDSYTF
cdr3_nt: TGTGCCAGCAGTTTAAACTATGACTCCTACACCTTC
clone_size: .
j_call: TRBJ1-2
v_call: TRBV12-3/TRBV12-4
d_call: .

cdr3_aa: CASSESRLAGTREQFF
cdr3_nt: TGTGCCAGCAGTGAATCGAGGCTAGCGGGTACAAGAGAGCAGTTCTTC
clone_size: few
j_call: TRBJ2-1
v_call: TRBV6-1
d_call: TRBD2

cdr3_aa: CASLGLAVGSTDTQYF
cdr3_nt: TGTGCCAGCCTAGGACTAGCGGTTGGTAGCACAGATACGCAGTATTTT
clone_size: .
j_call: TRBJ2-3
v_call: TRBV6-2/TRBV6-3
d_call: TRBD2

cdr3_aa: CASSLGPTSNQPQHF
cdr3_nt: TGTGCCAGCAGTTTGGGACCGACTAGCAATCAGCCCCAGCATTTT
clone_size: few
j_call: TRBJ1-5
v_call: TRBV6-1
d_call: .

cdr3_aa: CASSLDERKANYGYTF
cdr3_nt: TGTGCCAGCAGCTTAGACGAACGGAAAGCTAACTATGGCTACACCTTC
clone_size: few
j_call: TRBJ1-2
v_call: TRBV7-2
d_call: .

cdr3_aa: CASSASCFGGQVDEQFF
cdr3_nt: TGTGCCAGCAGCGCATCCTGCTTCGGGGGGCAGGTCGATGAGCAGTTCTTC
clone_size: once
j_call: TRBJ2-1
v_call: TRBV9
d_call: .

cdr3_aa: CASSLDRAGNTIYF
cdr3_nt: TGTGCCAGCAGTCTCGACAGGGCTGGAAACACCATATATTTT
clone_size: many
j_call: TRBJ1-3
v_call: TRBV12-3/TRBV12-4
d_call: TRBD1

cdr3_aa: CASSLYPGAGEQYF
cdr3_nt: TGTGCCAGCAGTTTATACCCTGGAGCTGGCGAGCAGTACTTC
clone_size: .
j_call: TRBJ2-7
v_call: TRBV27
d_call: .

cdr3_aa: CASRPDRGASQPQHF
cdr3_nt: TGTGCCAGCAGGCCGGACAGGGGAGCCTCGCAGCCCCAGCATTTT
clone_size: .
j_call: TRBJ1-5
v_call: TRBV6-5
d_call: TRBD1

cdr3_aa: CAITSPGQGAHEQYF
cdr3_nt: TGTGCCATCACCTCGCCGGGACAGGGGGCCCACGAGCAGTACTTC
clone_size: few
j_call: TRBJ2-7
v_call: TRBV10-3
d_call: TRBD1

cdr3_aa: CASSYNTGGARHNEQFF
cdr3_nt: TGTGCCAGCAGCTACAACACAGGGGGCGCAAGACACAATGAGCAGTTCTTC
clone_size: few
j_call: TRBJ2-1
v_call: TRBV12-3/TRBV12-4
d_call: TRBD1

cdr3_aa: CASSLVREEGLSGANVLTF
cdr3_nt: TGTGCCAGCAGCTTGGTTCGGGAAGAGGGCCTCTCTGGGGCCAACGTCCTGACTTTC
clone_size: .
j_call: TRBJ2-6
v_call: TRBV5-6
d_call: .

cdr3_aa: CASSRGTENEKLFF
cdr3_nt: TGTGCCAGCAGCCGCGGGACCGAGAATGAAAAACTGTTTTTT
clone_size: .
j_call: TRBJ1-4
v_call: TRBV7-9
d_call: .

cdr3_aa: CASSPLDTYPTEAFF
cdr3_nt: TGTGCCAGCTCACCATTGGACACTTACCCCACTGAAGCTTTCTTT
clone_size: .
j_call: TRBJ1-1
v_call: TRBV18
d_call: .

cdr3_aa: CASRRTGSATEAFF
cdr3_nt: TGTGCCAGCAGGAGAACAGGGAGTGCCACTGAAGCTTTCTTT
clone_size: few
j_call: TRBJ1-1
v_call: TRBV6-1
d_call: .

cdr3_aa: CASSLGGHPNTEAFF
cdr3_nt: TGTGCCAGCAGCTTGGGGGGCCACCCAAACACTGAAGCTTTCTTT
clone_size: .
j_call: TRBJ1-1
v_call: TRBV11-2
d_call: .

cdr3_aa: CASSLNRVVNTEAFF
cdr3_nt: TGTGCCAGCAGCCTCAACAGGGTGGTGAACACTGAAGCTTTCTTT
clone_size: .
j_call: TRBJ1-1
v_call: TRBV7-2
d_call: .

cdr3_aa: CASSHPTPIQGFGYTF
cdr3_nt: TGTGCCAGCAGCCACCCGACCCCGATACAGGGTTTTGGCTACACCTTC
clone_size: .
j_call: TRBJ1-2
v_call: TRBV7-8
d_call: .

cdr3_aa: CATNPRTGTGAYNEQFF
cdr3_nt: TGTGCCACCAATCCTCGGACCGGGACAGGGGCATACAATGAGCAGTTCTTC
clone_size: few
j_call: TRBJ2-1
v_call: TRBV24-1
d_call: TRBD1

cdr3_aa: CASSLTSGVSTDTQYF
cdr3_nt: TGTGCCAGCAGTCTAACTAGCGGGGTTAGCACAGATACGCAGTATTTT
clone_size: .
j_call: TRBJ2-3
v_call: TRBV5-8
d_call: TRBD2

cdr3_aa: CSARETGTGILAYTF
cdr3_nt: TGCAGTGCTAGAGAAACCGGGACAGGGATTTTGGCCTACACCTTC
clone_size: .
j_call: TRBJ1-2
v_call: TRBV20-1
d_call: TRBD1

cdr3_aa: CASSFQGLGPYEQYF
cdr3_nt: TGTGCCAGCAGTTTTCAGGGACTGGGGCCCTACGAGCAGTACTTC
clone_size: .
j_call: TRBJ2-7
v_call: TRBV12-3/TRBV12-4
d_call: .

cdr3_aa: CASSLAISGSYEQYF
cdr3_nt: TGCGCCAGCAGCTTGGCTATTAGCGGGAGCTACGAGCAGTACTTC
clone_size: few
j_call: TRBJ2-7
v_call: TRBV5-1
d_call: TRBD2

cdr3_aa: CASNLGLAGVETQYF
cdr3_nt: TGTGCCAGCAACCTGGGACTAGCGGGGGTGGAGACCCAGTACTTC
clone_size: .
j_call: TRBJ2-5
v_call: TRBV7-9
d_call: TRBD2

cdr3_aa: CASSQLVPDTQYF
cdr3_nt: TGTGCCAGCAGCCAACTAGTGCCCGATACGCAGTATTTT
clone_size: .
j_call: TRBJ2-3
v_call: TRBV3-1
d_call: .

cdr3_aa: CASRGYPYNEQFF
cdr3_nt: TGTGCCAGCAGGGGGTACCCCTACAATGAGCAGTTCTTC
clone_size: .
j_call: TRBJ2-1
v_call: TRBV27
d_call: .

cdr3_aa: CASSRAVGGTDTQYF
cdr3_nt: TGTGCCAGCAGCAGGGCCGTAGGGGGGACAGATACGCAGTATTTT
clone_size: .
j_call: TRBJ2-3
v_call: TRBV7-9
d_call: .

cdr3_aa: CASSLGQGGSNEQFF
cdr3_nt: TGTGCCAGCAGCTTAGGTCAGGGAGGTAGTAATGAGCAGTTCTTC
clone_size: few
j_call: TRBJ2-1
v_call: TRBV7-3
d_call: .

cdr3_aa: CASSSDRGKLEAFF
cdr3_nt: TGTGCCAGCAGTTCAGACAGGGGTAAGCTGGAAGCTTTCTTT
clone_size: .
j_call: TRBJ1-1
v_call: TRBV27
d_call: TRBD1

cdr3_aa: CASRRQGADTGELFF
cdr3_nt: TGTGCCAGCAGAAGACAGGGTGCGGACACCGGGGAGCTGTTTTTT
clone_size: .
j_call: TRBJ2-2
v_call: TRBV2
d_call: TRBD1

cdr3_aa: CATSDPGGWAGELFF
cdr3_nt: TGTGCCACCAGTGATCCAGGGGGATGGGCCGGGGAGCTGTTTTTT
clone_size: .
j_call: TRBJ2-2
v_call: TRBV24-1
d_call: TRBD1

cdr3_aa: CASSDTGGGGGETQYF
cdr3_nt: TGTGCCAGCAGCGACACCGGTGGAGGGGGCGGGGAGACCCAGTACTTC
clone_size: .
j_call: TRBJ2-5
v_call: TRBV7-9
d_call: .

cdr3_aa: CSATSSAWNTEAFF
cdr3_nt: TGCAGTGCTACCTCATCTGCCTGGAACACTGAAGCTTTCTTT
clone_size: .
j_call: TRBJ1-1
v_call: TRBV20-1
d_call: .

cdr3_aa: CASSAGGYEQYF
cdr3_nt: TGTGCCAGCAGTGCGGGGGGGTACGAGCAGTACTTC
clone_size: many
j_call: TRBJ2-7
v_call: TRBV6-1
d_call: TRBD2

cdr3_aa: CASSFWDRYNEQFF
cdr3_nt: TGTGCCAGCAGCTTCTGGGACAGATACAATGAGCAGTTCTTC
clone_size: .
j_call: TRBJ2-1
v_call: TRBV11-2
d_call: TRBD1

cdr3_aa: CAWEPSLAGARGFVQFF
cdr3_nt: TGTGCCTGGGAACCTTCACTAGCGGGGGCCCGTGGGTTTGTGCAGTTCTTC
clone_size: few
j_call: TRBJ2-1
v_call: TRBV30
d_call: TRBD2

cdr3_aa: CASSLSPLLAGGSYNEQFF
cdr3_nt: TGTGCCAGCAGTTTAAGTCCTCTTCTAGCGGGAGGATCCTACAATGAGCAGTTCTTC
clone_size: .
j_call: TRBJ2-1
v_call: TRBV27
d_call: TRBD2

cdr3_aa: CASSPVYENTEAFF
cdr3_nt: TGTGCCAGCAGCCCAGTCTATGAGAACACTGAAGCTTTCTTT
clone_size: few
j_call: TRBJ1-1
v_call: TRBV5-5
d_call: .

cdr3_aa: CASSLYPTGSYEQYF
cdr3_nt: TGTGCCAGCAGCTTATACCCGACAGGGTCCTACGAGCAGTACTTC
clone_size: few
j_call: TRBJ2-7
v_call: TRBV7-2
d_call: TRBD1

cdr3_aa: CASSLRQTTYEQYF
cdr3_nt: TGTGCCAGCAGCCTACGACAGACTACCTACGAGCAGTACTTC
clone_size: .
j_call: TRBJ2-7
v_call: TRBV7-2
d_call: .

cdr3_aa: CSAPDWTAGNTIYF
cdr3_nt: TGCAGTGCTCCTGATTGGACAGCTGGAAACACCATATATTTT
clone_size: .
j_call: TRBJ1-3
v_call: TRBV20-1
d_call: .

cdr3_aa: CASGVSGSPYEQYF
cdr3_nt: TGTGCCAGCGGGGTCAGTGGAAGCCCCTACGAGCAGTACTTC
clone_size: .
j_call: TRBJ2-7
v_call: TRBV27
d_call: .

cdr3_aa: CASSGGTFSSYNSPLHF
cdr3_nt: TGTGCCAGTAGTGGCGGGACTTTCAGCTCCTATAATTCACCCCTCCACTTT
clone_size: .
j_call: TRBJ1-6
v_call: TRBV19
d_call: .

cdr3_aa: CASSYQAGHEQFF
cdr3_nt: TGTGCCAGCAGTTATCAGGCAGGGCATGAGCAGTTCTTC
clone_size: few
j_call: TRBJ2-1
v_call: TRBV6-5
d_call: .

cdr3_aa: CASSSVRTQQETQYF
cdr3_nt: TGTGCCAGCAGTTCCGTCAGGACGCAACAAGAGACCCAGTACTTC
clone_size: few
j_call: TRBJ2-5
v_call: TRBV12-3/TRBV12-4
d_call: .